Listed below are T cell receptor beta chains from one sample, sequenced in a study of cytomegalovirus exposure and HLA in healthy donors. The assay was immunoSEQ multiplex PCR, and TCRdb's table has in-frame clones only and misses some. The sample includes 100,000 to 150,000 clones, 75% to 90% seen only once; the top ten take over 4.5%. The material sequenced was PBMCs. These receptors were collected from a woman aged 35 to 49 in good health and CMV-seropositive. The CDR3 runs from the conserved cysteine through the conserved F or W. A D gene is named only where the DNA matches it firmly. Clone size, where shown, is once, few, many, or a class for clones that have expanded.

CDR3nt | CDR3aa | abundance | v_gene | d_gene | j_gene
TGTGCCAGCAGTGAATACCGGGACAGCCCCTATGGCTACACCTTC | CASSEYRDSPYGYTF | NA | TRBV2 | TRBD1 | TRBJ1-2
TGTGCCAGCAGCCAAGAACTCGGGGGAGGAGAAAAACTGTTTTTT | CASSQELGGGEKLFF | few | TRBV14 | NA | TRBJ1-4
TGTGCCAGCAGTCATTTCAGGGAAACCTACGAGCAGTACTTC | CASSHFRETYEQYF | NA | TRBV27 | NA | TRBJ2-7
TGTGCCAGCAGCCAAAGGGGTTCCTACGAGCAGTACTTC | CASSQRGSYEQYF | NA | TRBV27 | NA | TRBJ2-7
TGCGCCAGCAGCCCGTCCGGGACTACCTACGAGCAGTACTTC | CASSPSGTTYEQYF | NA | TRBV5-1 | TRBD2 | TRBJ2-7
TGTGCCAGGGACAGCGGGGGGAACACTGAAGCTTTCTTT | CARDSGGNTEAFF | NA | TRBV2 | NA | TRBJ1-1
TGTGCCAGCAGCCAAGTTGCAGGGAGCACAGATACGCAGTATTTT | CASSQVAGSTDTQYF | NA | TRBV4-2 | NA | TRBJ2-3
TGTGCCAGCAGCTTATCAGGGGGCGAAGGTGGCTACACCTTC | CASSLSGGEGGYTF | NA | TRBV7-9 | TRBD1 | TRBJ1-2
TGTGCTAGTGGTTTAGGACTCAATGAGCAGTTCTTC | CASGLGLNEQFF | NA | TRBV12-5 | NA | TRBJ2-1
TGTGCCAGCAGTGGGACAGGTCAGATGAACACTGAAGCTTTCTTT | CASSGTGQMNTEAFF | few | TRBV27 | TRBD1 | TRBJ1-1